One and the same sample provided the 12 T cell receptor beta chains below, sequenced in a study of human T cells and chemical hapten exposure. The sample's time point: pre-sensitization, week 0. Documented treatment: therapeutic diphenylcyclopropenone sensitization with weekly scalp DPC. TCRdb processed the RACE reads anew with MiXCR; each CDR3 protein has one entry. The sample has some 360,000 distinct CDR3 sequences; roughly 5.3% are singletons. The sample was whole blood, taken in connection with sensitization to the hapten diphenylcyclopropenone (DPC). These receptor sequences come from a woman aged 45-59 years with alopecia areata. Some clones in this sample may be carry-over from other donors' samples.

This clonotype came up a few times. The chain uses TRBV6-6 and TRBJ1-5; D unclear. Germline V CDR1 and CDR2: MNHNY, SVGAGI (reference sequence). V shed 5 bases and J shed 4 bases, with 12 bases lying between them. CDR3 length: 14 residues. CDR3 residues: CASSLSGLNQPQHF. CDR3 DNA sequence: TGTGCCAGCAGTCTTAGCGGCCTTAATCAGCCCCAGCATTTT.

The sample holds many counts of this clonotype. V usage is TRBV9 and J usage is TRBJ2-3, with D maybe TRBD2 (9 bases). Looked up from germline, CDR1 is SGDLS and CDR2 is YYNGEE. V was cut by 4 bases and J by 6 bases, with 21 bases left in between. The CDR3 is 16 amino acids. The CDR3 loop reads CASSPPGGGDRDTQYF. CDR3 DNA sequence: TGTGCCAGCAGCCCCCCAGGCGGGGGGGACAGGGATACGCAGTATTTT.

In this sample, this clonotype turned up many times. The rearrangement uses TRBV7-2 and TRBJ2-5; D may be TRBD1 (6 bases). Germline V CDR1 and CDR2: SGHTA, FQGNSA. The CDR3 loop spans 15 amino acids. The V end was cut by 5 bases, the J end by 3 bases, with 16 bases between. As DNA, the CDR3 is TGTGCCAGCAGCCCCCAGGGGTCGGCAAAAGAGACCCAGTACTTC. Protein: CASSPQGSAKETQYF.

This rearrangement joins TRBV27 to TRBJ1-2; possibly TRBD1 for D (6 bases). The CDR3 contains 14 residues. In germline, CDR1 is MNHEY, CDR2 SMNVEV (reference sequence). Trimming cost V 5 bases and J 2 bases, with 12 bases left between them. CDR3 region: CASSRGTSNYGYTF. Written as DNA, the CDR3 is TGTGCCAGCAGTCGCGGGACATCCAACTATGGCTACACCTTC.

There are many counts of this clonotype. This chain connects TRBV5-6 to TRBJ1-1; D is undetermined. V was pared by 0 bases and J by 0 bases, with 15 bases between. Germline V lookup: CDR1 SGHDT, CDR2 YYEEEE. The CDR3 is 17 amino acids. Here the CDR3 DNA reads TGTGCCAGCAGCTTGGGAGAAGGGAGGCGGCTGAACACTGAAGCTTTCTTT. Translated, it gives CASSLGEGRRLNTEAFF.

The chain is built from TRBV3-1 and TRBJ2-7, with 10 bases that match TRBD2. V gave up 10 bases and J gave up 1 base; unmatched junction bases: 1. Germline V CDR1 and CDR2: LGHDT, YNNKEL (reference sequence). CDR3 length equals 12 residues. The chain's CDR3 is CATAGGSYEQYF. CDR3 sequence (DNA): TGTGCCACAGCGGGGGGGTCCTACGAGCAGTACTTC.

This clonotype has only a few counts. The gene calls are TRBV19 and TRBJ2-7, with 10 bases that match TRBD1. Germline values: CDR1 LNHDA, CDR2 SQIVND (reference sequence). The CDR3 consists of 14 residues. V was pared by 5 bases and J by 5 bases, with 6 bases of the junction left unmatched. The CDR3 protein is CASSADRGRDEQYF. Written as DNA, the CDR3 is TGTGCCAGTAGTGCAGACAGGGGGCGCGACGAGCAGTACTTC.

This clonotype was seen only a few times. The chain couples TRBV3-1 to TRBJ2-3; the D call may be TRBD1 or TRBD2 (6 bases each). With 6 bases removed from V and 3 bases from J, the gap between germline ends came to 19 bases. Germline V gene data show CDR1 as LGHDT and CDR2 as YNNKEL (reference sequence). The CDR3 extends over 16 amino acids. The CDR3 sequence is CASRGGDKGRTDTQYF. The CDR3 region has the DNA TGTGCCAGCAGAGGCGGGGACAAGGGGCGGACAGATACGCAGTATTTT.

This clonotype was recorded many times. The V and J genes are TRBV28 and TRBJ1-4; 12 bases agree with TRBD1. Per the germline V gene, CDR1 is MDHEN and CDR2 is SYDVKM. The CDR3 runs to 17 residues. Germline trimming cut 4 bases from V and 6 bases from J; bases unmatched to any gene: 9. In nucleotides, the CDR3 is TGTGCCAGCAGTTCGCCGGGACAGGGGGCCGTGGATGAAAAACTGTTTTTT. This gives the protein CASSSPGQGAVDEKLFF.

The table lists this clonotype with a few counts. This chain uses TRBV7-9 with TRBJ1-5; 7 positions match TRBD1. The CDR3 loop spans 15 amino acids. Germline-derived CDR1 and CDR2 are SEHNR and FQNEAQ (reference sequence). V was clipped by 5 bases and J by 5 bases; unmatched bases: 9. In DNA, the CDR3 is TGTGCCAGCAGCCCCTCATCAGGGGGTGATCAGCCCCAGCATTTT. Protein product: CASSPSSGGDQPQHF.

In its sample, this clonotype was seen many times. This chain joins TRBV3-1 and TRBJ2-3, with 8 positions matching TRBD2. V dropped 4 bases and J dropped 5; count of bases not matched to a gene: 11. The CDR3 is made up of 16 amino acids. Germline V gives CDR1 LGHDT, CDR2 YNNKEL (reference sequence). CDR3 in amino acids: CASSPRLANYGDTQYF. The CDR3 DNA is TGTGCCAGCAGCCCTCGACTAGCGAACTATGGAGATACGCAGTATTTT.

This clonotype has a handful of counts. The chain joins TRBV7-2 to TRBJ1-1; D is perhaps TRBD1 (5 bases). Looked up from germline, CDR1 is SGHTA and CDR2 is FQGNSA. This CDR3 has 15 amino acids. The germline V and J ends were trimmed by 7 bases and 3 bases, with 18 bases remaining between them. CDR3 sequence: CASNPEMWGDTEAFF. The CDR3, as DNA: TGTGCCAGCAACCCCGAAATGTGGGGCGACACTGAAGCTTTCTTT.